Below, 16 T cell receptor beta chains from the same sample are listed, as sequenced in a study of T-cell memory formation after mild COVID-19. MiXCR was run by TCRdb on the 5' RACE reads, yielding one entry per CDR3 protein. The table records 410,000 or so distinct CDR3 sequences, 23% of them present only once. Sequencing input: PBMCs or a T cell subset sorted from them (not recorded which). The receptor set was obtained from an adult woman who had mild COVID-19 (a few samples of this study predate the infection). Cell type and time point are not known.

This clonotype was seen only a few times. The DNA for the CDR3 is TGTGCCAGCAGCTTAGCTAGGGTCGGGGAGCTGTTTTTT. It translates to CASSLARVGELFF. This sequence joins TRBV7-8 and TRBJ2-2, with unresolved D. The V end lost 0 bases, the J end lost 7 bases, and 6 bases lay between the germline ends. Per the germline V gene, CDR1 is SGHVS and CDR2 is FQNEAQ. The CDR3 is 13 residues long.

This clonotype was counted only a few times. The V call is TRBV27, the J call TRBJ1-1, with D hard to call. The V and J ends lost 6 bases and 1 base respectively, with 9 bases between them. Per germline, CDR1 MNHEY and CDR2 SMNVEV (reference sequence). The CDR3 length is 13 residues. CDR3 nucleotide sequence: TGTGCCAGCAGCAAGAAGGAGAACACTGAAGCTTTCTTT. Encoded protein: CASSKKENTEAFF.

This clonotype has a handful of counts. The chain links TRBV7-9 to TRBJ2-2, with D perhaps TRBD1 (6 bases). The CDR3 sequence is 18 residues long. The V end was cut by 0 bases, the J end by 0 bases, with 14 bases between. Per the germline V gene, CDR1 is SEHNR and CDR2 is FQNEAQ (reference sequence). The CDR3 sequence is CASSLAGFQGTNTGELFF. The CDR3 region has the DNA TGTGCCAGCAGCTTAGCTGGGTTCCAGGGGACGAACACCGGGGAGCTGTTTTTT.

This clonotype was recorded at least ten times. The CDR3 here is CATSDNLSYEQYF. CDR3 nucleotides: TGTGCCACCAGTGATAACTTGAGCTACGAGCAGTACTTC. This sequence joins TRBV24-1 and TRBJ2-7, with D hard to call. With 3 bases removed from V and 3 bases from J, the gap between germline ends came to 8 bases. This CDR3 comprises 13 residues. Germline V gives CDR1 KGHDR, CDR2 SFDVKD.

V is TRBV25-1 and J is TRBJ2-3, with 9 bases matching TRBD1. V was pared by 5 bases and J by 6 bases, with 6 bases of the junction left unmatched. Germline CDR1 is MGHDK and CDR2 is SYGVNS. The CDR3 contains 14 residues. CDR3 sequence: CASSTGQGWDTQYF. CDR3 coding DNA: TGTGCCAGCAGTACCGGACAGGGGTGGGATACGCAGTATTTT.

The chain joins TRBV7-2 to TRBJ2-6; 7 bases map to TRBD2. Trimming took 2 bases from V and 0 from J; bases not matched to a gene: 7. Germline CDR1 and CDR2: SGHTA and FQGNSA. This CDR3 comprises 18 residues. The chain's CDR3 is CASSLSGAPSSGANVLTF. The CDR3 DNA sequence: TGTGCCAGCAGCTTAAGCGGGGCCCCCTCCTCTGGGGCCAACGTCCTGACTTTC.

The chain joins TRBV19 to TRBJ1-2, with a weak D call TRBD1 (5 bases). Germline CDR1 and CDR2: LNHDA and SQIVND (reference sequence). V was trimmed by 4 bases and J by 4 bases, leaving 19 bases between them. There are 16 residues in the CDR3. As DNA, the CDR3 is TGTGCCAGTAGTAAACCCGGGACCGCTGCGGGCTATGGCTACACCTTC. This translates into CASSKPGTAAGYGYTF.

The rearrangement links TRBV4-1 to TRBJ2-7; D tentatively reads TRBD1 or TRBD2 (5 bases each). CDR3 size: 14 residues. The V end was cut by 8 bases, the J end by 6 bases, with 20 bases between. Looked up from germline, CDR1 is MGHRA and CDR2 is YSYEKL. The DNA for the CDR3 is TGCGCCAGCCAAGCCTATATTAATGGGGGCGAGCAGTACTTC. Translated: CASQAYINGGEQYF.

The CDR3 loop is CASSPGGREETQYF. DNA of the CDR3: TGCGCCAGCAGCCCTGGAGGCAGAGAAGAGACCCAGTACTTC. This chain links TRBV5-1 with TRBJ2-5, with D possibly matching TRBD2 (5 bases). Trimming removed 4 bases from V and 3 bases from J, with 13 bases in between. CDR1 and CDR2 (germline): SGHRS, YFSETQ. This CDR3 is built from 14 residues.

This sequence joins TRBV19 and TRBJ2-7, with D perhaps TRBD2 (6 bases). The CDR3 consists of 15 residues. The germline V gene encodes CDR1 LNHDA and CDR2 SQIVND (reference sequence). V was shortened by 3 bases and J by 2 bases, with 14 bases between the two germline ends. In DNA form, the CDR3 reads TGTGCCAGTAGTATCAATAGCGGCTTGGCCTACGAGCAGTACTTC. Its protein product is CASSINSGLAYEQYF.

A few counts support this clonotype. The chain combines TRBV20-1 with TRBJ2-4; tentative D call: TRBD1 (5 bases). Germline loops: CDR1 DFQATT, CDR2 SNEGSKA (reference sequence). The V end was cut by 4 bases, the J end by 0 bases, with 16 bases between. The CDR3 sequence is 16 residues long. CDR3 sequence: CSATPTEGLAKNIQYF. CDR3 DNA sequence: TGCAGTGCTACCCCGACAGAAGGATTAGCCAAAAACATTCAGTACTTC.

The chain joins TRBV29-1 to TRBJ2-3; no firm D call. This CDR3 is built from 12 residues. The germline V gene encodes CDR1 SQVTM and CDR2 ANQGSEA. Trimming pared 6 bases from V and 2 bases from J, leaving 9 bases between. The CDR3 nucleotides read TGCAGCGTGCGGAGCCTCACAGATACGCAGTATTTT. Translation gives CSVRSLTDTQYF.

The chain has TRBV6-1 and TRBJ2-7; D may be TRBD2 (5 bases). This CDR3 is 12 amino acids long. Germline V gene sequence: CDR1 MNHNS, CDR2 SASEGT. The ends were cut back, 2 bases at V and 7 bases at J, with 9 bases in the middle. CDR3 nucleotides: TGTGCCAGCAGTGAAAGGAGGCGGGAGCAGTACTTC. This gives the protein CASSERRREQYF.

This clonotype turned up a few times. This rearrangement joins TRBV29-1 to TRBJ2-1; maybe TRBD2 (6 bases). Trimming removed 7 bases at V and 7 bases at J, with 17 bases between. CDR3 length: 13 amino acids. The V gene's germline CDR1 is SQVTM and CDR2 ANQGSEA. This chain's CDR3 is CSGKPGLVNEQFF. CDR3 coding DNA: TGCAGCGGTAAACCGGGACTTGTAAATGAGCAGTTCTTC.

The chain combines TRBV12-3 or TRBV12-4 with TRBJ2-7; D tentatively reads TRBD1 or TRBD2 (5 bases each). The CDR3 loop spans 12 amino acids. Trimming shortened V by 6 bases and J by 8 bases, and 14 bases separated the two germline ends. The chain's CDR3 is CASRREGYQQYF. The CDR3 DNA reads as TGTGCCAGCAGACGTGAGGGGTATCAGCAGTACTTC.

This clonotype was recorded once. This chain joins TRBV5-5 and TRBJ2-1; 9 bases are a match to TRBD2. The CDR3 loop spans 14 amino acids. The junction had 6 bases not matched to a gene; V was cut back by 2 bases and J by 9 bases. CDR1 and CDR2 (germline): SGHKS, YYEKEE (reference sequence). The CDR3 region is CASSLGGGAIEQFF. Here the CDR3 DNA reads TGTGCCAGCAGCTTAGGCGGGGGGGCTATTGAGCAGTTCTTC.